This entry lists 29 T cell receptor beta chains sequenced from one sample in a study of T cell repertoires in cytomegalovirus infection. Their recognized antigens are unknown. TCRdb independently ran MiXCR on the reads; one entry per CDR3 protein. Counted here are some 700,000 distinct CDR3 sequences, roughly 30% occurring once; the ten biggest clones make up roughly 18%. The sequencing here drew on cultured PBMCs, taken from culture after CMV antigen stimulation. Source of these receptors: a human donor in good health (CMV status not recorded). Some clones in this sample may be carry-over from other donors' samples.

The table lists this clonotype with a few counts. CDR3 in DNA: TGTGCCAACCCCACAGGGGGGAACACTGAAGCTTTCTTT. Residues: CANPTGGNTEAFF. The rearrangement joins TRBV19 to TRBJ1-1; 8 bases are a match to TRBD1. The CDR3 is made up of 13 amino acids. With 10 bases clipped from V and 1 base from J, the junction kept 5 bases outside the gene matches. Germline loops: CDR1 LNHDA, CDR2 SQIVND (reference sequence). The entire variable domain, with the rest obtained from reference TRBV19 and TRBJ1-1, is as follows: DGGITQSPKYLFRKEGQNVTLSCEQNLNHDAMYWYRQDPGQGLRLIYYSQIVNDFQKGDIAEGYSVSREKKESFPLTVTSAQKNPTAFYLCANPTGGNTEAFFGQGTRLTVV.

This clonotype was found a few times. This chain joins TRBV20-1 and TRBJ1-1, with a possible D match to TRBD1 (5 bases). The V gene lost 6 bases and the J gene lost 5 bases, with 13 bases spanning the gap. Germline V gene lookup returns CDR1 DFQATT and CDR2 SNEGSKA (reference sequence). CDR3 length: 12 amino acids. CDR3 residues: CSANAGRTEAFF. CDR3 in DNA: TGCAGTGCAAACGCAGGGAGGACTGAAGCTTTCTTT.

The chain carries TRBV28 and TRBJ2-1; D tentatively reads TRBD1 or TRBD2 (5 bases each). Germline V CDR1 and CDR2: MDHEN, SYDVKM. Trimming took off 7 bases at V and 1 base at J, with 14 bases between the two ends. This CDR3 has 15 residues. CDR3 coding DNA: TGTGCCAGCAACACCTATGGGGGTTCCTACAATGAGCAGTTCTTC. Translation gives CASNTYGGSYNEQFF.

The chain employs TRBV5-1 and TRBJ2-4; D not resolved. The CDR3 sequence is 14 residues long. With 6 bases removed from V and 1 base from J, the gap between germline ends came to 11 bases. Germline V lookup: CDR1 SGHRS, CDR2 YFSETQ. As DNA, the CDR3 is TGCGCCAGCAAGTTGAGTGGTGCCAAAAACATTCAGTACTTC. Translated, it gives CASKLSGAKNIQYF.

This chain connects TRBV28 to TRBJ2-7, with D hard to call. Germline V gene sequence: CDR1 MDHEN, CDR2 SYDVKM. The CDR3 sequence is 11 residues long. Trimming shortened V by 3 bases and J by 4 bases, and 4 bases separated the two germline ends. The CDR3 DNA sequence: TGTGCCAGCAGTTTTAAGTACGAGCAGTACTTC. It encodes CASSFKYEQYF.

This chain joins TRBV15 and TRBJ2-1; 11 bases fit TRBD2. The CDR3 has 16 amino acids. The germline V gene encodes CDR1 LNHNV and CDR2 YYDKDF (reference sequence). The J segment lost 6 bases and the V segment lost 3 bases, leaving 7 bases of the junction unmatched. DNA of the CDR3: TGTGCCACCAGCAGGACCGGACTAGCGGGTTTCAATGAGCAGTTCTTC. Translation: CATSRTGLAGFNEQFF.

As regards this clonotype: This CDR3 fails to terminate in the conserved phenylalanine or tryptophan, so it likely reflects a read error. V usage is TRBV7-2 and J usage is TRBJ2-1; 10 positions agree with TRBD1. Per the germline V gene, CDR1 is SGHTA and CDR2 is FQGNSA. V shed 2 bases and J 8 bases; nucleotides not matched to a gene: 6. CDR3 size: 15 residues. Written as DNA, the CDR3 is TGTGCCAGCAGCTTATTGGGACAGGGGTTTTATGAGCAGTTCTCC. Translating it yields CASSLLGQGFYEQFS.

This clonotype has only a few counts. This chain uses TRBV6-5 with TRBJ1-3; weak D call: TRBD1 (5 bases). Looked up from germline, CDR1 is MNHEY and CDR2 is SVGAGI. This CDR3 has 16 amino acids. Trimming removed 4 bases at V and 3 bases at J, with 16 bases between. The CDR3 spells CASSFQTGIGGNTIYF. DNA of the CDR3: TGTGCCAGCAGTTTCCAAACAGGAATCGGTGGAAACACCATATATTTT.

This clonotype has only a few counts. The genes are TRBV7-2 and TRBJ2-1, with D unresolved. V was cut by 6 bases and J by 0 bases, with 12 bases left in between. Per the germline V gene, CDR1 is SGHTA and CDR2 is FQGNSA. The CDR3 has 15 amino acids. The CDR3: CASSSTPLSYNEQFF. CDR3 in DNA: TGTGCCAGCAGTTCGACTCCTCTCTCCTACAATGAGCAGTTCTTC.

V is TRBV20-1 and J is TRBJ2-7, with D perhaps TRBD2 (6 bases). CDR1 and CDR2 from the germline V gene are DFQATT and SNEGSKA (reference sequence). Deletions cut 5 bases from V and 5 bases from J, with 25 bases between. This CDR3 is built from 16 residues. Written as DNA, the CDR3 is TGCAGTGCTTATACGCCTTTTGGAATTGGAGGGCACGAGCAGTACTTC. This translates into CSAYTPFGIGGHEQYF.

V is TRBV19 and J is TRBJ2-5; 9 bases line up with TRBD2. After removal of 5 bases from V and 4 bases from J, the junction contained 11 bases not matched to a gene. The CDR3 consists of 16 residues. Per germline, CDR1 LNHDA and CDR2 SQIVND (reference sequence). The CDR3 region is CASSPRGGGARETQYF. The CDR3 bases are TGTGCCAGTAGTCCCCGGGGCGGGGGGGCTCGAGAGACCCAGTACTTC.

Here the CDR3 DNA reads TGTGCCATCAGTGATGGCAGGGCGAACACTGAAGCTTTCTTT. It translates to CAISDGRANTEAFF. The chain links TRBV10-3 to TRBJ1-1; the D gene is possibly TRBD1 (5 bases). The V end lost 3 bases, the J end lost 1 base, and 9 bases lay between the germline ends. CDR3 length: 14 amino acids. Per the germline V gene, CDR1 is ENHRY and CDR2 is SYGVKD.

A few counts support this clonotype. The chain is built from TRBV7-9 and TRBJ2-7; 8 bases match TRBD1. Germline V gene lookup returns CDR1 SEHNR and CDR2 FQNEAQ (reference sequence). V was pared by 5 bases and J by 3 bases, with 9 bases of the junction left unmatched. The CDR3 has 15 residues. The DNA of the CDR3 is TGTGCCAGCAGCCCCCCAGGGGGCCACTTCTACGAGCAGTACTTC. It codes for CASSPPGGHFYEQYF.

The chain joins TRBV7-2 to TRBJ1-2, with 9 bases that match TRBD1. V lost 7 bases to trimming and J lost 3 bases; unmatched junction nucleotides: 6. Germline CDR1 reads SGHTA; CDR2 reads FQGNSA. The CDR3 runs 14 residues. The DNA of the CDR3 is TGTGCCAGCACGGAACAGGGGGCGGACTATGGCTACACCTTC. Translating gives CASTEQGADYGYTF. Based on the CDR3 plus reference TRBV7-2 and TRBJ1-2, the full variable domain is GAGVSQSPSNKVTEKGKDVELRCDPISGHTALYWYRQSLGQGLEFLIYFQGNSAPDKSGLPSDRFSAERTGGSVSTLTIQRTQQEDSAVYLCASTEQGADYGYTFGSGTRLTVV.

This clonotype occurred many times. The chain carries TRBV12-3 or TRBV12-4 and TRBJ1-6; D perhaps matches TRBD1 (5 bases). CDR3 length: 21 amino acids. V gave up 2 bases and J gave up 0 bases, with 23 bases separating them. In nucleotides, the CDR3 is TGTGCCAGCAGTTTATATAATCCGGGACGGCGGGTGAGCTCCTATAATTCACCCCTCCACTTT. As protein: CASSLYNPGRRVSSYNSPLHF.

V is TRBV5-1 and J is TRBJ1-1; 7 nucleotides agree with TRBD1. Germline trimming cut 3 bases from V and 0 bases from J; bases unmatched to any gene: 5. The germline gives CDR1 SGHRS, CDR2 YFSETQ. The CDR3 runs to 15 residues. The CDR3 here is CASSSVGQMNTEAFF. The CDR3 DNA is TGCGCCAGCAGCTCGGTGGGACAGATGAACACTGAAGCTTTCTTT. The variable domain in full, completed from reference TRBV5-1 and TRBJ1-1, reads KAGVTQTPRYLIKTRGQQVTLSCSPISGHRSVSWYQQTPGQGLQFLFEYFSETQRNKGNFPGRFSGRQFSNSRSEMNVSTLELGDSALYLCASSSVGQMNTEAFFGQGTRLTVV.

The chain employs TRBV20-1 and TRBJ1-5; D is unclear. The CDR3 contains 14 residues. Trimming left V 6 bases short and J 1 base short, with 13 bases between. Per germline, CDR1 DFQATT and CDR2 SNEGSKA (reference sequence). Here the CDR3 reads CSARFRGSNQPQHF. DNA of the CDR3: TGCAGTGCCCGATTTCGGGGAAGCAATCAGCCCCAGCATTTT.

The chain joins TRBV2 to TRBJ2-7; D is unclear. The V gene's germline CDR1 is SNHLY and CDR2 FYNNEI. Trimming left V 2 bases short and J 7 bases short, with 15 bases between. The CDR3 loop spans 14 amino acids. CDR3 DNA sequence: TGTGCCAGCAGTGAAACGGACCGACTTGGGGAGCAGTACTTC. This encodes CASSETDRLGEQYF.

This clonotype was detected a few times. The V call is TRBV12-3 or TRBV12-4, the J call TRBJ2-5; either TRBD1 or TRBD2 may fit D (5 bases each). The V gene lost 7 bases and the J gene lost 7 bases, with 25 bases spanning the gap. There are 16 residues in the CDR3. The CDR3, as DNA: TGTGCCAGCACCCCCCAGTGGGGGACGGCCTCTTCGACCCAGTACTTC. Translated, it gives CASTPQWGTASSTQYF.

This clonotype has only a few counts. The chain has TRBV6-6 and TRBJ1-5, with TRBD1 matching over 10 bases. The CDR3 has 15 amino acids. Trimming cost V 4 bases and J 7 bases; bases outside gene matches: 7. Looked up from germline, CDR1 is MNHNY and CDR2 is SVGAGI (reference sequence). The CDR3 sequence: CASSWGQGRGQPQHF. The CDR3 region has the DNA TGTGCCAGCAGTTGGGGACAGGGGCGCGGCCAGCCCCAGCATTTT.

This clonotype occurred a few times. The chain uses TRBV7-2 and TRBJ2-3; the D is unclear. The V and J ends lost 4 bases and 6 bases respectively, with 8 bases between them. CDR3 length equals 12 residues. Germline CDR1 is SGHTA and CDR2 is FQGNSA. Here the CDR3 reads CASSWEGDTQYF. The CDR3 bases are TGTGCCAGCAGCTGGGAAGGGGATACGCAGTATTTT.

The gene calls are TRBV6-1 and TRBJ1-4, with D maybe TRBD1 (6 bases). V lost 5 bases, J lost 7 bases, and 14 bases lay in between. Germline V lookup: CDR1 MNHNS, CDR2 SASEGT. The CDR3 contains 14 residues. CDR3 coding DNA: TGTGCCAGCAGTTCAGGGGATTCGGGTGAAAAACTGTTTTTT. It yields the protein CASSSGDSGEKLFF.

The rearrangement uses TRBV11-2 and TRBJ2-7, with 8 bases that match TRBD1. Germline CDR1 and CDR2: SGHAT and FQNNGV. The J segment lost 6 bases and the V segment lost 5 bases, leaving 9 bases of the junction unmatched. There are 14 residues in the CDR3. CDR3 nucleotide sequence: TGTGCCAGCAGCCAGGACAGGGTTTCACTCGAGCAGTACTTC. It codes for CASSQDRVSLEQYF.

This clonotype has ten or more counts. This chain links TRBV7-6 with TRBJ1-5, with 7 bases aligning to TRBD1. Germline V gene lookup returns CDR1 SGHVS and CDR2 FNYEAQ. The V gene end was trimmed by 1 base and the J gene end by 5 bases; junction bases not matched to a gene: 2. CDR3 length: 14 residues. As DNA, the CDR3 is TGTGCCAGCAGCTTAGAAGGGGGCCATCAGCCCCAGCATTTT. Its protein is CASSLEGGHQPQHF.

This chain joins TRBV9 and TRBJ2-1; D uncertain. Trimming pared 0 bases from V and 4 bases from J, leaving 8 bases between. Germline CDR1 and CDR2: SGDLS and YYNGEE. The CDR3 totals 14 residues. The chain's CDR3 is CASSVGPRYNEQFF. Here the CDR3 DNA reads TGTGCCAGCAGCGTAGGACCCCGATACAATGAGCAGTTCTTC. Complete variable domain (other parts from reference TRBV9 and TRBJ2-1): DSGVTQTPKHLITATGQRVTLRCSPRSGDLSVYWYQQSLDQGLQFLIQYYNGEERAKGNILERFSAQQFPDLHSELNLSSLELGDSALYFCASSVGPRYNEQFFGPGTRLTVL.

The gene calls are TRBV5-1 and TRBJ2-5; D possibly matches TRBD1 or TRBD2 (6 bases each). V gave up 4 bases and J gave up 1 base, with 14 bases separating them. CDR3 length: 15 amino acids. Germline V CDR1 and CDR2: SGHRS, YFSETQ. The CDR3 DNA is TGCGCCAGCAGCACGCGGAGGGGGGCCCAAGAGACCCAGTACTTC. It specifies CASSTRRGAQETQYF.

This rearrangement joins TRBV2 to TRBJ2-7; tentatively, D is TRBD2 (7 bases). This CDR3 has 17 residues. Per the germline V gene, CDR1 is SNHLY and CDR2 is FYNNEI. V lost 0 bases, J lost 1 base, and 16 bases lay in between. Here the CDR3 reads CASSEATRTAGSYEQYF. DNA for the CDR3: TGTGCCAGCAGTGAAGCGACCAGGACAGCGGGATCCTACGAGCAGTACTTC. The variable domain in full, with the rest retrieved from reference TRBV2 and TRBJ2-7, is EPEVTQTPSHQVTQMGQEVILRCVPISNHLYFYWYRQILGQKVEFLVSFYNNEISEKSEIFDDQFSVERPDGSNFTLKIRSTKLEDSAMYFCASSEATRTAGSYEQYFGPGTRLTVT.

This clonotype was seen more than once but under ten times. The chain is built from TRBV7-9 and TRBJ2-7, with 11 bases that match TRBD2. The CDR3 loop spans 15 amino acids. V lost 7 bases, J lost 2 bases, and 7 bases stayed unmatched. Germline V gene lookup returns CDR1 SEHNR and CDR2 FQNEAQ (reference sequence). CDR3 residues: CASTRPGLAAYEQYF. CDR3 sequence (DNA): TGTGCCAGCACCCGACCGGGACTAGCGGCCTACGAGCAGTACTTC.

The genes are TRBV28 and TRBJ2-5; no definite D call. Trimming stripped 2 bases from V and 4 bases from J, with 11 bases between. This CDR3 contains 14 residues. Germline V gene data show CDR1 as MDHEN and CDR2 as SYDVKM. The DNA of the CDR3 is TGTGCCAGCAGTTTAGGTTGGACGCCAGAGACCCAGTACTTC. Residues: CASSLGWTPETQYF.